The 21 T cell receptor beta chains below all came from one sample that was sequenced in a study of cytomegalovirus exposure and HLA in healthy donors. PCR used 60 Vbeta primers and 13 Jbeta primers. The data were produced by immunoSEQ multiplex PCR, yet TCRdb's version contains in-frame clones alone and is incomplete. Of 170,000 or so clones listed, around 80% are singletons. The material sequenced was PBMCs. These receptors were taken from a woman between 50 and 59 years old in good health and CMV-seropositive.

This clone was observed a handful of times. The chain carries TRBV19 and TRBJ1-4; D is undetermined. The V gene lost 5 bases and the J gene lost 7 bases, with 14 bases spanning the gap. The CDR3 has 14 residues. The germline CDR1 and CDR2 sequences are LNHDA and SQIVND (reference sequence). The CDR3 bases are TGTGCCAGTAGTCGGTCCCAGGCGGGTGAAAAACTGTTTTTT. Translation gives CASSRSQAGEKLFF. Full variable domain (remainder filled in from reference TRBV19 and TRBJ1-4): DGGITQSPKYLFRKEGQNVTLSCEQNLNHDAMYWYRQDPGQGLRLIYYSQIVNDFQKGDIAEGYSVSREKKESFPLTVTSAQKNPTAFYLCASSRSQAGEKLFFGSGTQLSVL.

For this clone: Compared with germline, one end of the junction differs, possibly owing to a read error. This chain connects TRBV9 to TRBJ1-1; the D gene is possibly TRBD1 (6 bases). This CDR3 region has 16 residues. Germline values: CDR1 SGDLS, CDR2 YYNGEE. The CDR3 DNA is TGTGCCGGCAGCGTCACCCCCGGGACACCTCCCACTGAAGCTTTCTTT. The encoded protein is CAGSVTPGTPPTEAFF.

The sample holds one count of this clone. J is TRBJ2-7 and V is TRBV19, with 8 bases that match TRBD1. Germline trimming cut 5 bases from V and 8 bases from J; bases unmatched to any gene: 8. CDR3 length: 13 residues. Germline assignment: CDR1 LNHDA and CDR2 SQIVND (reference sequence). The CDR3 is CASSDRDRKKQYF. CDR3 DNA sequence: TGTGCCAGTAGTGACCGGGACAGGAAGAAGCAGTACTTC.

The rearrangement uses TRBV10-3 and TRBJ1-1; D remains ambiguous. This CDR3 spans 15 amino acids. Trimming removed 0 bases at V and 0 bases at J, with 8 bases between. Per the germline V gene, CDR1 is ENHRY and CDR2 is SYGVKD. CDR3 sequence reads: CAISESPGMNTEAFF. In nucleotides, the CDR3 is TGTGCCATCAGTGAGTCGCCGGGAATGAACACTGAAGCTTTCTTT.

The V and J genes are TRBV7-9 and TRBJ2-3, with a tentative D call TRBD2 (6 bases). Deletions cut 4 bases from V and 3 bases from J, with 11 bases between. Germline lookup yields CDR1 SEHNR and CDR2 FQNEAQ (reference sequence). The CDR3 runs to 14 residues. The chain's CDR3 is CASSSKAGTDTQYF. CDR3 nucleotide sequence: TGTGCCAGCAGCTCGAAGGCGGGGACAGATACGCAGTATTTT.

The rearrangement uses TRBV2 and TRBJ2-1, with TRBD1 matching over 8 bases. Per the germline V gene, CDR1 is SNHLY and CDR2 is FYNNEI. CDR3 size: 15 residues. The V gene end was trimmed by 4 bases and the J gene end by 1 base; junction bases not matched to a gene: 3. CDR3 loop: CASSGTGRSYNEQFF. Here the CDR3 DNA reads TGTGCCAGCAGTGGGACAGGGCGTTCCTACAATGAGCAGTTCTTC.

This chain links TRBV4-1 with TRBJ1-4; D is ambiguous. CDR3 length equals 13 residues. Looked up from germline, CDR1 is MGHRA and CDR2 is YSYEKL. V was shortened by 5 bases and J by 6 bases, with 10 bases between the two germline ends. The CDR3 DNA sequence: TGCGCCAGCAGCGATGGGCCGGATGAAAAACTGTTTTTT. Amino acid sequence: CASSDGPDEKLFF.

This clone was counted once. The chain has TRBV7-9 and TRBJ1-1; weak D call: TRBD1 (5 bases). The CDR3 covers 14 residues. Germline V gene sequence: CDR1 SEHNR, CDR2 FQNEAQ (reference sequence). V gave up 1 base and J gave up 10 bases, with 16 bases separating them. Written as DNA, the CDR3 is TGTGCCAGCAGCTTAGGGGGCCTCGCGATGTTAGCTTTCTTT. Its translation is CASSLGGLAMLAFF.

This sequence joins TRBV12-5 and TRBJ2-2, with a tentative D call TRBD2 (5 bases). The CDR3 is 17 residues long. Deletions cut 5 bases from V and 2 bases from J, with 18 bases between. Germline CDR1 LGHNT, CDR2 FRNRAP. CDR3 DNA: TGTGCTAGTGGTCGCCCCACCTCGGGATCCAACACCGGGGAGCTGTTTTTT. Amino acid sequence: CASGRPTSGSNTGELFF.

The chain joins TRBV9 to TRBJ2-1; 9 bases agree with TRBD2. V lost 3 bases to trimming and J lost 5 bases; unmatched junction nucleotides: 6. This CDR3 spans 15 amino acids. Per germline, CDR1 SGDLS and CDR2 YYNGEE. CDR3 in DNA: TGTGCCAGCAGCGCCCGACTAGCGGAGAACAATGAGCAGTTCTTC. Protein sequence: CASSARLAENNEQFF.

This clone was recorded only once. The chain is built from TRBV14 and TRBJ1-2; the D is unclear. Trimming shortened V by 1 base and J by 4 bases, and 10 bases separated the two germline ends. The CDR3 loop spans 14 amino acids. The V gene's germline CDR1 is SGHDN and CDR2 FVKESK. Here the CDR3 DNA reads TGTGCCAGCAGCCAAGGGGTAGGAGCCTATGGCTACACCTTC. It is translated as CASSQGVGAYGYTF.

Comment on this clone: One junction end disagrees with the germline gene, perhaps due to a read error. This sequence joins TRBV7-8 and TRBJ2-6; 10 bases map to TRBD1. The CDR3 length is 22 residues. Germline V gene sequence: CDR1 SGHVS, CDR2 FQNEAQ. The CDR3 is CASSRAAGFLGQGGTGANGLTF. The DNA for the CDR3 is TGTGCCAGCAGCCGGGCCGCCGGTTTCCTCGGACAGGGGGGAACTGGGGCCAACGGCCTGACTTTC.

The chain has TRBV19 and TRBJ2-7; TRBD2 agrees at 7 bases. V was pared by 5 bases and J by 7 bases, with 8 bases of the junction left unmatched. The CDR3 length is 13 residues. Germline V gives CDR1 LNHDA, CDR2 SQIVND (reference sequence). The CDR3 DNA reads as TGTGCCAGTAGTTCCACGGTCGGGAGGGAGCAGTACTTC. Translated: CASSSTVGREQYF. The full variable domain, completed using reference TRBV19 and TRBJ2-7, is DGGITQSPKYLFRKEGQNVTLSCEQNLNHDAMYWYRQDPGQGLRLIYYSQIVNDFQKGDIAEGYSVSREKKESFPLTVTSAQKNPTAFYLCASSSTVGREQYFGPGTRLTVT.

The chain combines TRBV30 with TRBJ1-2; D remains unclear. Trimming took 0 bases from V and 0 from J, leaving 8 bases between them. The CDR3 is 14 residues long. Per germline, CDR1 GTSNPN and CDR2 SVGIG (reference sequence). The CDR3 DNA follows: TGTGCCTGGAGTGTAACGGGTACTAACTATGGCTACACCTTC. Translated, it gives CAWSVTGTNYGYTF.

A few counts support this clone. This chain joins TRBV7-2 and TRBJ2-5; D is possibly TRBD2 (6 bases). The germline V gene encodes CDR1 SGHTA and CDR2 FQGNSA. The CDR3 is made up of 13 amino acids. Trimming removed 3 bases from V and 2 bases from J, with 7 bases in between. The CDR3 region has the DNA TGTGCCAGCAGCTTTGGGGGGCAAGAGACCCAGTACTTC. Translated: CASSFGGQETQYF.

J is TRBJ1-2 and V is TRBV10-3; unclear D gene. The CDR3 consists of 11 residues. Germline assignment: CDR1 ENHRY and CDR2 SYGVKD. V lost 5 bases to trimming and J lost 3 bases, with 4 bases between them. CDR3 residues: CAISPDYGYTF. The CDR3 region has the DNA TGTGCCATCAGTCCGGACTATGGCTACACCTTC.

This chain links TRBV14 with TRBJ1-6, with D possibly TRBD1 on 5 matching bases. V lost 3 bases to trimming and J lost 4 bases, with 10 bases between them. This CDR3 has 15 residues. CDR1 is SGHDN, CDR2 FVKESK, per germline. The CDR3 loop reads CASSHQTDYNSPLHF. CDR3 DNA sequence: TGTGCCAGCAGCCATCAGACAGATTATAATTCACCCCTCCACTTT.

This clone came up a few times. V is TRBV7-2 and J is TRBJ2-2, with D perhaps TRBD1 (6 bases). This CDR3 has 15 amino acids. Germline V gene sequence: CDR1 SGHTA, CDR2 FQGNSA. With 5 bases removed from V and 4 bases from J, the gap between germline ends came to 14 bases. CDR3 protein: CASSPGARGTGELFF. In nucleotides, the CDR3 is TGTGCCAGCAGCCCAGGGGCTAGGGGCACCGGGGAGCTGTTTTTT.

Concerning this clone: A junction boundary mismatches the germline segment, possibly from a read error. The chain employs TRBV7-2 and TRBJ2-4, with D possibly matching TRBD2 (5 bases). The CDR3 totals 15 residues. Germline values: CDR1 SGHTA, CDR2 FQGNSA. In DNA, the CDR3 is TGTGCCAGCAGCCTCGACGGGCGGAGCGGAAACAGTCAGTACTTC. Protein: CASSLDGRSGNSQYF.

The chain is built from TRBV10-3 and TRBJ2-1, with D possibly being TRBD1 (6 bases). The germline gives CDR1 ENHRY, CDR2 SYGVKD. The V gene lost 0 bases and the J gene lost 7 bases, with 19 bases spanning the gap. CDR3 length equals 17 residues. CDR3 nucleotides: TGTGCCATCAGTGAGTCGTTTAGTGGGGGCCAAGGGAATGAGCAGTTCTTC. Protein sequence: CAISESFSGGQGNEQFF.

The V call is TRBV11-2, the J call TRBJ1-2; D may be TRBD1 (5 bases). CDR1 SGHAT and CDR2 FQNNGV come from the germline V gene. The CDR3 has 15 residues. Trimming took 5 bases from V and 7 from J, leaving 20 bases between them. The CDR3 sequence: CASSLQRGVGGGYTF. As DNA, the CDR3 is TGTGCCAGCAGCCTCCAACGGGGGGTCGGAGGTGGCTACACCTTC.